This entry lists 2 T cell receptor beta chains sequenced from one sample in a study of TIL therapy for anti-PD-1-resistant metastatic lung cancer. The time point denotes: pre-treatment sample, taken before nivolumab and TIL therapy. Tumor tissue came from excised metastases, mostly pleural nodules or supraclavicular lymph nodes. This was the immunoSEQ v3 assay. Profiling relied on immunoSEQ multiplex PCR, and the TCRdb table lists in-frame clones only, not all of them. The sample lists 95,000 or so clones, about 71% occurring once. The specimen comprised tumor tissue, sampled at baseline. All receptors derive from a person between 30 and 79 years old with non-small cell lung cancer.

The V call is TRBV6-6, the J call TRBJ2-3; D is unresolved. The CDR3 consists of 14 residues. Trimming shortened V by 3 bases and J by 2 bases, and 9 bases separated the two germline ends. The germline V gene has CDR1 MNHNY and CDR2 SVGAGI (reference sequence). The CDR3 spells CASSYSGPTDTQYF. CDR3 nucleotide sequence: TGTGCCAGCAGTTATTCCGGCCCCACAGATACGCAGTATTTT.

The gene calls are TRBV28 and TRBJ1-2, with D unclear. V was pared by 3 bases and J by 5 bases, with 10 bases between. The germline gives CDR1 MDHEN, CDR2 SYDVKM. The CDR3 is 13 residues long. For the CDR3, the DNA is TGTGCCAGCAGTTTCGGCAGGTATTATGGCTACACCTTC. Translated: CASSFGRYYGYTF.